The present T cell receptor (beta chain) was sequenced within a study of tumor-infiltrating lymphocytes in primary liver carcinoma. Study background: The tumors ranged from roughly 4 to 11 cm across and fell within stage T1-T3 N0M0. Study-level points and caveats: The study found tumor-adjacent and tumor-blood pairs overlapped less than tumor region pairs.

CDR3 length: 14 amino acids. The germline gives CDR1 MNHNS, CDR2 SASEGT. V gave up 9 bases and J gave up 6 bases, with 17 bases separating them. TCR beta cDNA was prepared out of around 460 ng total RNA by means of a constant-region primer. The TCR beta library was amplified through three nested multiplex PCR rounds in a modified ARM-PCR procedure. A C-beta reverse primer was combined with TRBV1-TRBV30 forward primers in the first two PCR rounds, and each round had about 10 cycles. Each CDR3 protein gets one entry after TCRdb re-called the multiplex PCR reads with MiXCR. The sample contains approximately 120,000 distinct CDR3 sequences, around 64% of which appear only once. Remarks on this clonotype: Its antigen remains unknown.

Total RNA and DNA came together from approximately 20-30 mg of bulk tissue without cell sorting. The clonotype was recovered from an older woman with primary liver carcinoma and hepatitis B virus infection. V usage is TRBV6-1 and J usage is TRBJ2-2; maybe TRBD2 (5 bases). Material for sequencing was liver tumor tissue from sampling region 3. Subset defined: tumor region T3, left-lateral pole. Written as DNA, the CDR3 is TGTGCCAGGAATGTGATGATGGGAGCCGGGGAGCTGTTTTTT. Residues: CARNVMMGAGELFF.